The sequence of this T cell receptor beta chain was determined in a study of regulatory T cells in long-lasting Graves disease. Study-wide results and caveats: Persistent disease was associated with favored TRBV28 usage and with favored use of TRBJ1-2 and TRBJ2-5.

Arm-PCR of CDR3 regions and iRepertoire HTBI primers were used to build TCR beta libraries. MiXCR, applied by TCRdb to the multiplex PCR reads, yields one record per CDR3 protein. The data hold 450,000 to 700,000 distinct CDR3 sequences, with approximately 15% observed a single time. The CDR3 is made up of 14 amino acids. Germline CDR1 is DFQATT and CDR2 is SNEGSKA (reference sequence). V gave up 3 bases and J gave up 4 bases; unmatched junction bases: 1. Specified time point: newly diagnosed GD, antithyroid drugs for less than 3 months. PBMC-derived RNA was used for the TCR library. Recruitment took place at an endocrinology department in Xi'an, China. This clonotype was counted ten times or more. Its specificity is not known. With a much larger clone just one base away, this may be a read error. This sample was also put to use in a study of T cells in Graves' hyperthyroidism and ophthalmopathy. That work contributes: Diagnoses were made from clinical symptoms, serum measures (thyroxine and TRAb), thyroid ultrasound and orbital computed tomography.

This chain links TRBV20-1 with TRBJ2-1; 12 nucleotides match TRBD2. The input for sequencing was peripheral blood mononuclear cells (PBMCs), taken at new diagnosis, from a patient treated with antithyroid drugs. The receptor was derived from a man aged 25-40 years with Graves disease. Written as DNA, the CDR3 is TGCAGTGCTAGCGGACTAGCGGGATACAATGAGCAGTTCTTC. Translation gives CSASGLAGYNEQFF.